This TCR beta chain is from a study of PD-L1 blockade in urothelial cancer. Study as a whole: Patients, treated from about 2014 onward, received atezolizumab 1,200 mg intravenously every 3 weeks. Male sex and bladder-origin urothelial cancer were recorded for about 90% of the roughly 29 patients. Researchers found blood samples held a median of around 140,000 T cells.

Only in-frame clones appear in the TCRdb table, and some are missing; sequencing was by immunoSEQ multiplex PCR. The sample consists of about 69,000 clones, roughly 91% of them appearing once. Patients in the study were battling locally advanced or metastatic urothelial carcinoma. The V gene lost 2 bases and the J gene lost 4 bases, with 6 bases spanning the gap. In germline, CDR1 is SGHVS, CDR2 FQNEAQ. This CDR3 comprises 12 residues. This receptor was obtained from a man in his fifties or sixties with urothelial cancer. The sample here was PBMCs, taken around atezolizumab (anti-PD-L1) treatment. The chain combines TRBV7-8 with TRBJ2-7; D is ambiguous. CDR3 loop: CASSLNGYEQYF. The CDR3 DNA reads TGTGCCAGCAGCTTAAACGGGTACGAGCAGTACTTC. The full variable domain, with the rest looked up from reference TRBV7-8 and TRBJ2-7, is GAGVSQSPRYKVAKRGQDVALRCDPISGHVSLFWYQQALGQGPEFLTYFQNEAQLDKSGLPSDRFFAERPEGSVSTLKIQRTQQEDSAVYLCASSLNGYEQYFGPGTRLTVT.